These 16 T cell receptor beta chains share one sample of origin, sequenced in a study. Each CDR3 protein gets one entry after TCRdb re-called the 5' RACE reads with MiXCR. Of about 54,000 distinct CDR3 sequences listed, about 15% are singletons. The sequencing input was naive CD4+ T cells sorted from blood. As to subset: naive CD4+ T cells, CD4+CD45RA+CD25-. The origin of the receptors is a female donor with breast cancer.

Ten or more counts support this clonotype. The gene calls are TRBV2 and TRBJ2-7; no firm D call. The CDR3 has 12 residues. Germline CDR1 is SNHLY and CDR2 is FYNNEI. V was trimmed by 6 bases and J by 5 bases, leaving 11 bases between them. The CDR3 protein is CASSEDLNEQYF. CDR3 sequence (DNA): TGTGCCAGCAGCGAGGACCTGAACGAGCAGTACTTC.

This clonotype was counted only a few times. The chain carries TRBV29-1 and TRBJ2-3, with 8 bases identical to TRBD1. The CDR3 sequence is 12 residues long. Germline CDR1 is SQVTM and CDR2 is ANQGSEA. The V gene end was trimmed by 7 bases and the J gene end by 4 bases; junction bases not matched to a gene: 4. The CDR3 DNA sequence: TGCAGCGCCGCACAGGGGGCAGATACGCAGTATTTT. This translates into CSAAQGADTQYF.

The chain joins TRBV6-6 to TRBJ2-7; D is perhaps TRBD1 (6 bases). The germline V gene has CDR1 MNHNY and CDR2 SVGAGI (reference sequence). The CDR3 length is 15 residues. V was clipped by 6 bases and J by 2 bases, with 17 bases between them. The CDR3 sequence is CASSPKQGLPYEQYF. In DNA, the CDR3 is TGTGCCAGCAGCCCTAAACAGGGTTTACCCTACGAGCAGTACTTC.

This chain joins TRBV4-3 and TRBJ1-2; TRBD1 matches 7 bases. Germline CDR1 LGHNA, CDR2 YSLEER. The V and J ends lost 3 bases and 0 bases, in that order; junction bases with no gene match: 7. The CDR3 covers 16 residues. The CDR3 DNA reads as TGCGCCAGCAGCCATTGGACAGGACAATCTAACTATGGCTACACCTTC. Amino acids: CASSHWTGQSNYGYTF.

This clonotype was seen only a few times. The V call is TRBV5-1, the J call TRBJ2-1; D gene uncertain. V lost 2 bases and J lost 9, with 6 bases in between. Germline-derived CDR1 and CDR2 are SGHRS and YFSETQ. The CDR3 has 11 residues. The CDR3: CASSFGGEQFF. CDR3 nucleotide sequence: TGCGCCAGCAGCTTTGGTGGTGAGCAGTTCTTC.

Details on this clonotype: The CDR3 ends on some other residue instead of the conserved phenylalanine or tryptophan, so this is likely a read error. The chain recombines TRBV7-3 with TRBJ1-2; D is unresolved. CDR3 length: 14 residues. V shed 2 bases and J shed 4 bases, with 11 bases lying between them. The germline V gene encodes CDR1 SGHTA and CDR2 FQGTGA. CDR3 nucleotide sequence: TGTGCCAGCAGCTTAGAAGGGTTGGTCTATGGCTACACCTCC. Its translation is CASSLEGLVYGYTS.

This clonotype appeared a few times. This chain links TRBV13 with TRBJ1-1, with D unresolved. Germline-derived CDR1 and CDR2 are PRHDT and FYEKMQ (reference sequence). The CDR3 length is 13 residues. Trimming took 5 bases from V and 1 from J, leaving 8 bases between them. In DNA form, the CDR3 reads TGTGCCAGCAGCGGGATCGAGAACACTGAAGCTTTCTTT. Its translation: CASSGIENTEAFF.

The V call is TRBV30, the J call TRBJ2-7; D is undetermined. CDR1 and CDR2 from the germline V gene are GTSNPN and SVGIG (reference sequence). This CDR3 comprises 15 residues. Trimming pared 3 bases from V and 5 bases from J, leaving 20 bases between. DNA of the CDR3: TGTGCCTGGAGACCACCGACCGGCTGGAGTAACGAGCAGTACTTC. Protein sequence: CAWRPPTGWSNEQYF. The complete variable domain, with remaining parts taken from reference TRBV30 and TRBJ2-7, reads SQTIHQWPATLVQPVGSPLSLECTVEGTSNPNLYWYRQAAGRGLQLLFYSVGIGQISSEVPQNLSASRPQDRQFILSSKKLLLSDSGFYLCAWRPPTGWSNEQYFGPGTRLTVT.

V gene TRBV7-2 combines with J gene TRBJ2-2; D possibly corresponds to TRBD2 (5 bases). Trimming pared 1 base from V and 0 bases from J, leaving 12 bases between. This CDR3 has 17 residues. CDR1 and CDR2 from the germline V gene are SGHTA and FQGNSA. CDR3 sequence: CASSLGGHLANTGELFF. The CDR3 DNA reads TGTGCCAGCAGCTTAGGCGGGCACCTCGCGAACACCGGGGAGCTGTTTTTT.

This clonotype is medium-sized. The chain recombines TRBV5-1 with TRBJ2-2; TRBD1 might be the D (6 bases). Trimming pared 4 bases from V and 9 bases from J, leaving 13 bases between. There are 13 residues in the CDR3. Germline lookup yields CDR1 SGHRS and CDR2 YFSETQ. For the CDR3, the DNA is TGCGCCAGCAGCACGCCGGACAGTCGGGAGCTGTTTTTT. It yields the protein CASSTPDSRELFF.

This clonotype was observed a few times. This chain joins TRBV29-1 and TRBJ1-1, with unresolved D. Germline CDR1 reads SQVTM; CDR2 reads ANQGSEA. Trimming pared 5 bases from V and 0 bases from J, leaving 13 bases between. The CDR3 has 14 residues. CDR3 residues: CSVRGFGMNTEAFF. CDR3 sequence (DNA): TGCAGCGTTCGGGGATTTGGGATGAACACTGAAGCTTTCTTT.

This chain connects TRBV5-1 to TRBJ1-6; 7 nucleotides align to TRBD1. Germline values: CDR1 SGHRS, CDR2 YFSETQ. V lost 5 bases and J lost 5; bases outside the gene matches: 4. The CDR3 loop spans 14 amino acids. As DNA, the CDR3 is TGCGCCAGCAGGGGGACAGCCGATAATTCACCCCTCCACTTT. Its protein product is CASRGTADNSPLHF.

V is TRBV4-3 and J is TRBJ2-5; D might be TRBD2 (5 bases). CDR3 size: 15 residues. V was shortened by 0 bases and J by 2 bases, with 10 bases between the two germline ends. Germline V gives CDR1 LGHNA, CDR2 YSLEER. The CDR3 spells CASSQEMRVQETQYF. The DNA of the CDR3 is TGCGCCAGCAGCCAAGAGATGAGGGTACAAGAGACCCAGTACTTC.

This clonotype was counted between two and nine times. CDR3 in amino acids: CASSLFPDRAESNQPQHF. In DNA, the CDR3 is TGTGCCAGCAGCTTATTCCCGGACAGGGCAGAGAGCAATCAGCCCCAGCATTTT. The gene calls are TRBV11-2 and TRBJ1-5; 8 positions agree with TRBD1. The CDR3 has 18 residues. The V gene end was trimmed by 2 bases and the J gene end by 1 base; junction bases not matched to a gene: 10. Germline CDR1 is SGHAT and CDR2 is FQNNGV.

The chain uses TRBV28 and TRBJ2-6, with D perhaps matching TRBD2 (6 bases). This CDR3 has 18 residues. The V gene lost 8 bases and the J gene lost 0 bases, with 20 bases spanning the gap. CDR1 and CDR2 (germline): MDHEN, SYDVKM. CDR3 in amino acids: CASARPGDLHSGANVLTF. The CDR3 bases are TGTGCCAGCGCTAGGCCTGGGGACTTACACTCTGGGGCCAACGTCCTGACTTTC. Variable domain in full (rest from reference TRBV28 and TRBJ2-6): DVKVTQSSRYLVKRTGEKVFLECVQDMDHENMFWYRQDPGLGLRLIYFSYDVKMKEKGDIPEGYSVSREKKERFSLILESASTNQTSMYLCASARPGDLHSGANVLTFGAGSRLTVL.

In this sample, this clonotype turned up many times. The rearrangement uses TRBV6-5 and TRBJ2-1; unclear D gene. Per the germline V gene, CDR1 is MNHEY and CDR2 is SVGAGI. V was trimmed by 7 bases and J by 4 bases, leaving 5 bases between them. The CDR3 loop spans 11 amino acids. CDR3 bases: TGTGCCAGCACGGGTTACAATGAGCAGTTCTTC. Amino acid sequence: CASTGYNEQFF.